This T cell receptor beta chain was obtained from a study of vaccination effects on CD4 cells after COVID-19. The overall study: Samples gathered post-vaccine arrived a median of 72 days past the second dose. Overall study results and limits: Missing from the study were early post-infection timepoints, and its convalescent patients were few. Late post-vaccination samples showed marked contraction of infection- and vaccine-induced clones.

Produced via immunoSEQ multiplex PCR; TCRdb's table is partial and in-frame only. Seen here are roughly 16,000 clones, 70% to 80% observed once, and the top ten hold approximately 20%. As regards this clone: Antigen specificity is unknown.

Using viral peptide pools, the ViraFEST assay grew out antigen-specific CD4+ T cells prior to sequencing. Subsequent to a culture period of nine to ten days, CD4+ T cells were isolated. Participants were vaccinated with two doses of either the BNT162b2 or mRNA-1273 vaccine. A half-volume exchange with IL-2 medium occurred on days 3 and 7. Germline values: CDR1 LGHNT, CDR2 FRNRAP. The V and J ends lost 0 bases and 10 bases, in that order; junction bases with no gene match: 12. The CDR3 totals 16 residues. This TCR was sampled from a human donor who received a COVID-19 vaccine. Sequenced here: CD4+ T cells from PBMCs cultured with HCoV-NL63 spike peptides, sampled after COVID-19 vaccination. The rearrangement uses TRBV12-5 and TRBJ2-1; 7 positions match TRBD2. CDR3 bases: TGTGCTAGTGGTTTGGTAATCGGGGGGTCCAAGGTCGAGCAGTTCTTC. Translating it yields CASGLVIGGSKVEQFF.